Below, 8 T cell receptor beta chains from the same sample are listed, as sequenced in a study of blood T cell repertoires in COVID-19. Some clones are missing from TCRdb's copy, which holds only in-frame ones; the method was immunoSEQ multiplex PCR. The table records about 190,000 clones, under 80% of them present only once. Input material: peripheral blood. Source of these receptors: a woman in her forties or fifties with acute or convalescent COVID-19.

The chain combines TRBV11-3 with TRBJ2-1, with D perhaps TRBD1 (5 bases). Germline V CDR1 and CDR2: SGHNT, YENEEA. V lost 2 bases to trimming and J lost 4 bases, with 9 bases between them. This CDR3 is built from 14 residues. The CDR3: CASSLRSGYNEQFF. For the CDR3, the DNA is TGTGCCAGCAGCTTAAGGTCAGGGTACAATGAGCAGTTCTTC.

The chain employs TRBV4-1 and TRBJ1-2; tentatively, D is TRBD1 (5 bases). Germline V gene sequence: CDR1 MGHRA, CDR2 YSYEKL. Trimming removed 0 bases at V and 7 bases at J, with 15 bases between. The length of the CDR3 is 15 residues. The CDR3 region is CASSQDPTVRGGYTF. CDR3 nucleotides: TGCGCCAGCAGCCAAGATCCGACAGTTCGAGGTGGCTACACCTTC.

CDR3 sequence reads: CASRNLRGPRTSNEQFF. The CDR3 DNA is TGTGCCAGTAGAAATCTACGCGGCCCGAGAACCTCCAATGAGCAGTTCTTC. The chain has TRBV19 and TRBJ2-1; D is ambiguous. This CDR3 region has 17 residues. Per the germline V gene, CDR1 is LNHDA and CDR2 is SQIVND (reference sequence). Trimming removed 6 bases from V and 6 bases from J, with 24 bases in between.

In this sample, this clone turned up once. DNA of the CDR3: TGCGCCAGCAGCCAATCGAGAGCGGGAGAGACCTACGAGCAGTACTTC. Translating gives CASSQSRAGETYEQYF. The J gene is TRBJ2-7, the V gene TRBV4-1; 8 bases fit TRBD2. V shed 2 bases and J 2 bases; nucleotides not matched to a gene: 8. CDR1 and CDR2 from the germline V gene are MGHRA and YSYEKL. The CDR3 length is 16 residues.

This clone appeared a single time. The genes are TRBV28 and TRBJ1-1; 8 positions match TRBD1. This CDR3 comprises 16 residues. Per germline, CDR1 MDHEN and CDR2 SYDVKM. Trimming removed 6 bases from V and 4 bases from J; junction bases left unmatched: 13. CDR3 sequence (DNA): TGTGCCAGCAGCTCCCCGGTTGGGCAGGGGGCCACTGAAGCTTTCTTT. Translated: CASSSPVGQGATEAFF.

This clone was recorded a few times. The rearrangement uses TRBV5-1 and TRBJ1-1, with a weak D call TRBD1 (6 bases). The CDR3 totals 13 residues. Per the germline V gene, CDR1 is SGHRS and CDR2 is YFSETQ. Trimming took 1 base from V and 11 from J, leaving 15 bases between them. This CDR3 is CASSLRSQGEAFF. In DNA, the CDR3 is TGCGCCAGCAGCTTGAGGTCACAGGGTGAGGCTTTCTTT.

This rearrangement joins TRBV27 to TRBJ1-6; no clear D. Germline assignment: CDR1 MNHEY and CDR2 SMNVEV (reference sequence). Trimming stripped 6 bases from V and 9 bases from J, with 15 bases between. The CDR3 spans 14 residues. The CDR3 DNA reads TGTGCCAGCAGCGCTGTCACCAACTCTTCACCCCTCCACTTT. This gives the protein CASSAVTNSSPLHF.

The chain is built from TRBV2 and TRBJ1-4, with D perhaps matching TRBD1 (5 bases). CDR1 and CDR2 (germline): SNHLY, FYNNEI. The CDR3 extends over 15 amino acids. With 6 bases removed from V and 6 bases from J, the gap between germline ends came to 17 bases. CDR3 sequence: CASSQWGVRDEKLFF. The CDR3 bases are TGTGCCAGCAGCCAATGGGGCGTCCGGGATGAAAAACTGTTTTTT.